The present T cell receptor beta chain was sequenced within a study of PD-1 blockade in classical Hodgkin lymphoma. Study as a whole: Each patient was given nivolumab 3 mg/kg through a vein every 2 weeks.

Time point described: cycle 4 day 1 (C4D1), after about 6 weeks of nivolumab. Every single patient, without exception, relapsed after autologous stem cell transplantation, and brentuximab vedotin exposure varied. Isolated CD8+ T cells were derived from thawed PBMCs through magnetic negative selection. Study-wide results and limits: Factors driving the repertoire differences, possibly disease activity or prior therapy, remain undefined. Some patients began nivolumab under 1 year after ASCT. These patients were excluded from later analyses.

As concerns this clone: Its specificity is not known.

Profiling relied on immunoSEQ multiplex PCR, and the TCRdb table lists in-frame clones only, not all of them. The sample has 5,000 or so clones, less than 75% seen once. The length of the CDR3 is 18 residues. The junction had 7 bases not matched to a gene; V was cut back by 2 bases and J by 1 base. Germline-derived CDR1 and CDR2 are SGHRS and YFSETQ. The source is a human donor with classical Hodgkin lymphoma. The sample in question was CD8+ T cells from blood, obtained before the fourth cycle of nivolumab. The V and J genes are TRBV5-1 and TRBJ2-6; 9 nucleotides line up with TRBD1. The CDR3 region has the DNA TGCGCCAGCAGCTTAGGGGGGACAGGGTTGTCTGGGGCCAACGTCCTGACTTTC. Protein product: CASSLGGTGLSGANVLTF.